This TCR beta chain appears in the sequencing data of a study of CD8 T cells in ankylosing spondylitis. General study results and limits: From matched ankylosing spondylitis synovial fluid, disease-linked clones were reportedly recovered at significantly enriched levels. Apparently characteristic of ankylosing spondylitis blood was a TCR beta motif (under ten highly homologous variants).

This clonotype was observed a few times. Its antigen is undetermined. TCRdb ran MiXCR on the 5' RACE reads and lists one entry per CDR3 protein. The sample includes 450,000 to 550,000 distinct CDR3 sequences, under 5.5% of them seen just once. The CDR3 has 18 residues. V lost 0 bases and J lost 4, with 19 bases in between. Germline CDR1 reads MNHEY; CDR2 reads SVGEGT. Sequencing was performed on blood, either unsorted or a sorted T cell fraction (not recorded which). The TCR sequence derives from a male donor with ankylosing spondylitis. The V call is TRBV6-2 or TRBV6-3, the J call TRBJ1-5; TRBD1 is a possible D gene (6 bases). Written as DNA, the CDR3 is TGTGCCAGCAGTTACTCGCGCCTCCTAACAGGGTCTAATCAGCCCCAGCATTTT. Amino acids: CASSYSRLLTGSNQPQHF.